This T cell receptor (beta chain) came from a study of blood T cell repertoires in COVID-19 (dated by TCRdb to 2020 to 2022). In the study overall: The collaborator samples originated in the United States, Italy and Spain and spanned the acute and convalescent phases of COVID-19. The prospective study material was composed of cDNA or gDNA derived from T cells, B-cell-depleted T cells, or PBMCs. The dataset comprised deeply sampled blood TCRbeta repertoires from subjects exposed to, actively infected with, or recovered from COVID-19. The repertoires were made available in a free public database intended to serve as a resource for research on the immune response to SARS-CoV-2. Samples came from the ongoing ImmuneRACE study (first 160 participants) plus 1,254 subjects from 6 global collaborators. The sample metadata nearly always contained a de-identified subject ID, COVID-19 status, age in years and sex. Where available, HLA class I and class II types were taken from metadata supplied by the sample provider and were not determined by assay-based typing. Here is what the overall study found, with its caveats: The amount of clinical and demographic metadata varied by source and participant and was provided uncurated.

On this clone: Its antigen specificity is not known. Base qualities are not at hand, and no much larger clone is one base apart.

TCRbeta CDR3 regions were amplified from genomic DNA using the immunoSEQ Assay, a bias-controlled multiplex PCR. Per the source publication's procedure: The number of nucleated cells in each sample was estimated from the amplification of reference gene primers within the assay. To quantify the absolute abundance of each unique TCRbeta CDR3 rearrangement, sequence reads were collapsed and filtered. For each sample, productive Simpson clonality was calculated as the square root of Simpson's diversity index over productive rearrangements. The clones in this table, taken by TCRdb from immuneACCESS, are in-frame only. Not every clone is retained; where verified, under half of the shortfall comes from an unresolved V gene, and the cause of the rest is unknown. For V, J and clone size, that table is used; D and trimming come from the DNA. The sample table shows more than 150,000 clones, and about 72% are seen once. Jointly, the top ten make up roughly 17% of the sample.

At the junction V is shortened by 7 bases and J by 2 bases, with 15 bases in between. Counted from cysteine to phenylalanine, this CDR3 has 15 amino acids. The only DNA kept is the CDR3, 45 bases in frame from the first base. The germline V gene supplies CDR1 SNHLY and CDR2 FYNNEI. Enrolling through a virtual design, the prospective study's participants ranged in age from roughly 18 to 95 years and lived across 20 to 30 United States geographic areas. Cohort assignment in the prospective study relied on participant-reported clinical history from a screening survey and a study questionnaire. Recovered participants in ImmuneRACE Cohort 3 were defined by two consecutive negative NP/OP PCR tests, clearance by a healthcare professional, or resolution of symptoms. In the prospective study, whole blood, serum and a nasopharyngeal or oropharyngeal swab were collected from each participant by mobile phlebotomists. Over an approximately 2-month period, participants in the prospective study had the option of providing additional blood draws and questionnaires. Before DNA extraction, prospective study blood samples were shipped either frozen or at room temperature.

The source is a woman in her fifties or sixties who had recovered from COVID-19. Sequencing was carried out using PBMCs or T cells enriched from blood (not recorded which). The sequence joins TRBV2 to TRBJ2-4; TRBD2 is a possible D gene, resting on 6 matching bases. The CDR3 in this case is CASKTRDWPKNIQYF. The DNA sequence reads TGTGCCAGCAAAACCCGGGACTGGCCCAAAAACATTCAGTACTTC.